This paragraph reports one TCR beta chain. This clone has a handful of counts. Its antigen is still unknown. Per-nucleotide qualities are absent, and no much larger clonotype sits a single base away. All of the isolated RNA was reverse transcribed with the High Capacity cDNA Reverse Transcription Kit, so expressed TCRB transcripts were sequenced. Deep immunoSEQ sequencing was performed on naive, central memory and regulatory T cell samples, with an average of around 3.4 million total reads per sample. Sorted cells were lysed in RLT buffer and RNA was extracted with DNase-treated RNeasy Micro or Mini kits, depending on cell number. To prevent cross-contamination, every cell subset was processed on its own, while patient and healthy donor samples were processed together. TCRB sequences were amplified from cDNA with the immunoSEQ multiplex PCR, producing 87-bp fragments spanning the CDR3 region. Sequencing of the amplicons was done on the Illumina HiSeq platform. The original methods were these. Synthetic template baselines were used to correct PCR bias computationally, reads within Hamming distance 2 were collapsed, and singletons that could not be merged were discarded. Reads were aligned to IMGT to assign V, D and J genes, CDR3 length, and insertions or deletions at six rearrangement sites. Within each subset, clonotype counts were normalized to sorted cell number, and only after that were true diversity and Gini coefficients computed with the tcR R package. Repertoire sharing was quantified using the overlap coefficient calculated on TCRB nucleotide sequences. As a proxy for the pre-selection repertoire, out-of-frame TCRB sequences from naive cells were analyzed. What TCRdb holds here is the immuneACCESS table cut down to in-frame rearrangements. Part of the clones is not present; checked against another copy, under half of the missing clones reflect an unresolved V gene, and the others are unexplained. V and J calls and clone size come straight from that table; D and trimming were deduced from the DNA. The sample records around 240,000 clones, approximately 16% of which are singletons. Of the sample, 0.085% is held by the ten largest clones.

The sample comes from a study of beta chain features in type 1 diabetes (dated by TCRdb to the late 2010s). With regard to the full study: Mean age, gender distribution, total cell number and subset yield were not different between patients and healthy donors. Naive and central memory subsets were obtained from all 30 or so donors, but regulatory and stem cell-like memory subsets were isolated from only 8 patients and 8 healthy donors. In the study, TCRB repertoires of sorted circulating CD4+ T cell subsets from recently diagnosed type 1 diabetes patients were compared with those of matched healthy donors. A total of about 99,000,000 sorted cells were examined across all samples, and RNA yield correlated strongly with the number of cells per subset.

The junction shows trimming of 5 bases on V and 7 bases on J, plus 21 bases between the germline ends. The CDR3 runs 16 residues from the cysteine to the phenylalanine. The DNA shown is the 48-base CDR3, in frame from base 1. CDR1 and CDR2, looked up from the germline V gene, are KGHSH and LQKENI. A single peripheral blood draw of about 116 mL on average was collected from each donor into heparinised tubes. Using a panel that included CD45RO, CCR7, CD25, CD127, CD95 and CD27, naive, central memory, regulatory and stem cell-like memory CD4+ T cells were sorted on a BD FACSAria II. A purity above 95% was achieved for all sorted populations. PBMCs were separated immediately by Lymphoprep density gradient centrifugation and were stained directly, without being cultured. So that batch effects would be minimized, each experiment stained and sorted samples in pairs, pairing one healthy donor with one patient.

Here is what the overall study found, with its caveats: HLA sub-analyses involved small numbers of individuals, so any influence of HLA type on TCRB rearrangement remained unresolved. Shorter templates might have been favored by PCR, but patient and control samples were amplified and corrected together, so both groups would have been affected equally by any skew. Fewer insertions and more nucleotide deletions at VDJ recombination sites were observed in patients with type 1 diabetes, implying thymic rearrangement abnormalities. Type 1 diabetes patients showed a moderate but significant shortening of TCRB CDR3 length in all four CD4+ subsets. The naive, central memory and regulatory TCRB repertoires appeared to resemble one another more closely among patients than among healthy donors. Sequencing cDNA rather than genomic DNA could over-represent highly expressing activated cells, although activation and CD3 levels did not differ between groups.

The V gene is TRBV18 and the J gene is TRBJ1-5; the D gene lacks a confident call. The TCR was taken from a man aged 30 to 39 with type 1 diabetes. Source material: naive CD4+ T cells from blood. The cell subset or site label, read with the paper, signifies: true naive CD4+ T cells. CDR3 reads: CASSILELGSGQPQHF. In nucleotide form, the sequence is TGTGCCAGCTCAATCCTAGAGTTGGGAAGCGGGCAGCCCCAGCATTTT.